The sequence of this T cell receptor beta chain was determined in a study of blood T cells in healthy people across ages. This clonotype has only a few counts. The antigen is unknown. Findings of the study overall: Estimated diversity across one million T cells was deemed an underestimate. Higher diversity and more naive CD4+ cells were features of long-lived donors, compared to aged donors. While age rose, TCR beta diversity per million T cells dropped in a roughly linear way.

Then a second PCR, running about 6 to 11 cycles, was carried out with a sample-barcoded 5' primer and a J-beta primer mix. TCRdb called the 5' RACE reads again in MiXCR, with one record for every CDR3 protein. The repertoire holds roughly 680,000 distinct CDR3 sequences, approximately 50% seen once, with around a third in the top ten. The germline V and J ends were trimmed by 5 bases and 0 bases, with 7 bases remaining between them. This CDR3 spans 14 amino acids. In germline, CDR1 is SGHNT, CDR2 YENEEA. This chain uses TRBV11-3 with TRBJ2-2; D is undetermined. What was sequenced was blood. This sequence was found in a woman in her fifties or sixties in good health. In DNA form, the CDR3 reads TGTGCCAGCAGCGCAGGCTCGAACACCGGGGAGCTGTTTTTT. It specifies CASSAGSNTGELFF.